The rows below give T cell receptor beta chains drawn from one sample of a study of T cell changes during pregnancy in multiple sclerosis. This table comes from immunoSEQ multiplex PCR, and its TCRdb copy is limited to in-frame clones, with some not included. The data hold over 90,000 clones, with 80% to 95% observed a single time. The sequencing used peripheral blood, collected after pregnancy. These receptors came from a female donor with multiple sclerosis, enrolled in a pregnancy study. Each CDR3 is given with its conserved first and last residue. A D gene is named only where the DNA matches it firmly. Some rows have no size entry. The others give once, few or many, or a class for an expanded clone.

D	size	V	J	CDR3	DNA
TRBD2	NA	TRBV4-3	TRBJ2-2	CASSQAGTNANTGELFF	TGCGCCAGCAGCCAAGCCGGGACTAACGCGAACACCGGGGAGCTGTTTTTT
TRBD1	NA	TRBV7-2	TRBJ1-1	CASSLAYWQGRGKVIEAFF	TGTGCCAGCAGCTTAGCCTATTGGCAAGGCAGGGGGAAGGTGATTGAAGCTTTCTTT
TRBD1	NA	TRBV19	TRBJ2-1	CASKWTGSGDEQFF	TGTGCCAGTAAGTGGACAGGGTCGGGGGATGAGCAGTTCTTC
NA	NA	TRBV28	TRBJ1-1	CASSPRGEEAFF	TGTGCCAGCAGTCCCCGGGGGGAAGAAGCTTTCTTT
TRBD1	NA	TRBV19	TRBJ2-6	CASDPGQGPAGANVLTF	TGTGCCAGTGATCCGGGACAGGGGCCAGCTGGGGCCAACGTCCTGACTTTC
NA	NA	TRBV28	TRBJ1-5	CASSLLAEYSNQPQHF	TGTGCCAGCAGTTTACTGGCAGAATATAGCAATCAGCCCCAGCATTTT
TRBD2	NA	TRBV9	TRBJ2-7	CASSDSGSSYEQYF	TGTGCCAGCAGCGATAGCGGGAGCTCCTACGAGCAGTACTTC
NA	once	TRBV29-1	TRBJ2-3	CSVRRSYSSTDTQYF	TGCAGCGTTAGGCGCAGTTACAGTAGCACAGATACGCAGTATTTT
NA	NA	TRBV27	TRBJ1-3	CASRERSGNTIYF	TGTGCCAGCCGGGAACGGTCTGGAAACACCATATATTTT
TRBD1	NA	TRBV5-6	TRBJ1-2	CASSFFTGGEGYTF	TGTGCCAGCAGCTTTTTTACAGGGGGCGAAGGCTACACCTTC